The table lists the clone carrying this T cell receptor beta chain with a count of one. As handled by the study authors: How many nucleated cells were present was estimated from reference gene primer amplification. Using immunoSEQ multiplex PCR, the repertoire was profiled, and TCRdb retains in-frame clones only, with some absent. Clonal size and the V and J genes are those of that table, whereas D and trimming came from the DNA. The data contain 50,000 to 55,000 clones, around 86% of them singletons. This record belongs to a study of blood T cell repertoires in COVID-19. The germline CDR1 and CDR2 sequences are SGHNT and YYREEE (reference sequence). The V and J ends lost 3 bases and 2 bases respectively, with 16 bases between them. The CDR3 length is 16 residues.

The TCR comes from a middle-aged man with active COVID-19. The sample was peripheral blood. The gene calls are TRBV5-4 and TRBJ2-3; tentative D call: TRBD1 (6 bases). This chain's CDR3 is CASSSESDRITDTQYF. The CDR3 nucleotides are TGTGCCAGCAGCTCGGAGTCTGACAGGATCACAGATACGCAGTATTTT.